This T cell receptor (beta chain) was sequenced during a study of beta chain features in type 1 diabetes. Study-wide results and limits: Equally in patients and controls, shorter templates might have been favored by PCR.

The sequenced template was cDNA made from the entire isolated RNA. This table comes from immunoSEQ multiplex PCR, and its TCRdb copy is limited to in-frame clones, with some not included. The sample contains about 140,000 clones, less than 10% of which appear only once. On this clone itself: What it recognizes is unknown.

The CDR3 runs 17 residues. Per germline, CDR1 SQVTM and CDR2 ANQGSEA. V lost 6 bases to trimming and J lost 4 bases; unmatched junction nucleotides: 18. J is TRBJ1-3 and V is TRBV29-1; 7 bases are shared with TRBD1. The specimen was central memory CD4+ T cells from blood. The sequence was obtained from a woman in her thirties or forties in good health. CDR3 region: CSVLPTTGLTGGNTIYF. The CDR3, as DNA: TGCAGCGTCCTACCTACGACAGGGTTAACGGGCGGAAACACCATATATTTT.